One TCR beta chain is described in this entry. The entry originates in a study of blood T cells in healthy people across ages. Germline assignment: CDR1 MDHEN and CDR2 SYDVKM. This CDR3 spans 13 amino acids. Between the trimmed V and J ends, which lost 9 bases and 4 bases, there was a span of 10 bases. A second about 6 to 11 cycle PCR used barcoded and J-beta primers. TCRdb recomputed calls from the 5' RACE reads with MiXCR, one row per CDR3 protein. The sample carries 550,000 to 750,000 distinct CDR3 sequences, around 21% recorded once. The TCR was taken from a man in his 70s in good health. The chain recombines TRBV28 with TRBJ1-6; D might be TRBD1 (5 bases). The sequencing sample was made of blood. DNA for the CDR3: TGTGCCAGTACAGGAGAGTATAATTCACCCCTCCACTTT. This sequence encodes CASTGEYNSPLHF. The full variable domain, rest sourced from reference TRBV28 and TRBJ1-6, is DVKVTQSSRYLVKRTGEKVFLECVQDMDHENMFWYRQDPGLGLRLIYFSYDVKMKEKGDIPEGYSVSREKKERFSLILESASTNQTSMYLCASTGEYNSPLHFGNGTRLTVT.